Included here is one T cell receptor beta chain sequence, with context. Its antigen is still unknown. The data derive from a study of Ad26.COV2.S vaccination and SARS-CoV-2 variants. About the research overall: The trial was COV1001 and the donor's arm was Ad26.COV2.S. The study gave Ad26.COV2.S intramuscularly, once or twice 56 days apart. General study results and limits: Substantial breadth in spike-specific CD8+ and CD4+ T cell responses was reportedly seen after vaccination.

Treatment of the sample: 15 to 20 received Ad26.COV2.S at low or high dose, single or two shots; about 5 received placebo; per-sample allocation not given. Repertoires come from day 63 after the first vaccine or placebo injection. Boston supplied an adult donor aged 18-55 years. CDR1 is MNHEY, CDR2 SVGAGI, per germline. The CDR3 has 13 residues. Trimming cost V 6 bases and J 13 bases; bases outside gene matches: 10. The assay was immunoSEQ multiplex PCR, and TCRdb's table has in-frame clones only and misses some. Among roughly 320,000 clones listed, more than 70% were seen once. The receptor was derived from a person aged 18-60 years who received the Ad26.COV2.S COVID-19 vaccine or a placebo. The V and J genes are TRBV6-5 and TRBJ1-4, with 8 bases matching TRBD1. Here the sequenced sample was peripheral blood, taken in a trial of Ad26.COV2.S vaccine versus placebo. The chain's CDR3 is CASRQQGGRGLFF. CDR3 nucleotides: TGTGCCAGCAGACAACAGGGGGGCCGAGGACTGTTTTTT.